A selection of T cell receptor beta chains follows, all from one sample in a study of graft-versus-host responses after intestinal transplantation. Clones were read by immunoSEQ multiplex PCR, and TCRdb kept only the in-frame ones, dropping some. The repertoire has 130,000 or so clones, around 94% of them found once; the top ten carry around 0.15%. These receptors have no identified antigens. The material was unstimulated CD4+ T cells sorted from spleen or lymph node cells, obtained before intestinal transplant. The source of these receptors is a human donor who received an intestinal transplant. CDR3s include the opening cysteine and the closing phenylalanine or tryptophan. The size of a clone is reported for some rows only, either as once, few or many, or as a class for expanded clones.

clone_size,v_call,cdr3_aa
-,TRBV6-1,CASIPDGFGGYTF
once,TRBV6-5,CASSVDRERINEQFF
-,TRBV6-5,CASSYRWGSPYEQYF
-,TRBV5-1,CASKTGDSTDTQYF
-,TRBV5-6,CASSAGTAYGYTF
-,TRBV6-5,CASKRNEYDTQYF
once,TRBV5-6,CASSLFVAGASPLHF
-,TRBV6-5,CASSYSSGAWGYTF
-,TRBV5-1,CASTEGMAEAFF
once,TRBV15,CATSRDSNYGYTF
-,TRBV5-1,CASSLDSTGYSPLHF
-,TRBV27,CASSLYPGMASPLHF
-,TRBV10-2,CASRAGQGGPYEQYF
-,TRBV18,CASSETVYSPLHF
-,TRBV6-1,CASSDLAGFSEQFF
-,TRBV10-1,CASSFDRYGYTF
-,TRBV6-5,CASLLPGTSVNEQFF
-,TRBV2,CASSPQGGGNTIYF
-,TRBV5-1,CASSLARVGYNEQFF
-,TRBV5-6,CASSLSGTDTQYF
-,TRBV5-1,CASRTGWVTDTQYF
-,TRBV27,CASSRGPGATEAFF
-,TRBV5-1,CASSLEPNQPQHF
-,TRBV11-1,CASSLTGGINTGELFF
once,TRBV5-8,CASSLDGAPRSPLHF
-,TRBV4-2,CASSQESGGVVETQYF
-,TRBV6-1,CASSEWQVEKLFF
-,TRBV9,CASSVTPRGTDTQYF
once,TRBV19,CASPLAGGPSYEQYF
-,TRBV30,CAWSVGGRAQYF
-,TRBV7-9,CASSLASGPYEQYF
-,TRBV11-3,CASTSERGGTGELFF
-,TRBV18,CASSRGSGTDTQYF
-,TRBV2,CASSVSRNREIRDTEAFF
-,TRBV9,CASSVQLHNEQFF
-,TRBV7-8,CASSLRRAGNYGYTF
few,TRBV5-4,CASSLDSGANVLTF
-,TRBV10-1,CASRDPQGYNEQFF
-,TRBV1,CTSSPGRDRGRVYYGYTF
-,TRBV5-1,CASRFTPGQGVETQYF
-,TRBV5-5,CASSSSGTASYEQYF
-,TRBV28,CASSLGVGFYEQYF
-,TRBV10-3,CAISESVGLTNYEQYF
-,TRBV27,CASSNHPQGSQPQHF
-,TRBV18,CASSLSGQGYGYTF
-,TRBV11-3,CASSLGWQRETQYF
once,TRBV7-8,CASSYGQAEQYF
-,TRBV15,CATSRGPGRTEAFF
-,TRBV18,CASSPPITTNEQFF
-,TRBV18,CASSAGTGYQPQHF
-,TRBV7-8,CASTPRTSPAEAFF
-,TRBV5-6,CASSLKGAGNTIYF
-,TRBV4-1,CASGSEGQGPYEQYF
-,TRBV6-1,CASRGQGPSYEQYF
-,TRBV18,CASSPMEGPASKQFF
-,TRBV18,CASSPPTRVWNTEAFF
-,TRBV12-5,CASGLVHGRSGNTIYF
-,TRBV7-9,CASGSQGYQPQHF
-,TRBV6-1,CASSLDRAGSPLHF